Presented here are 22 T cell receptor beta chains from one specimen sequenced in a study of STAT5B mutations in CD4+ large granular lymphocyte leukemia. The table came from immunoSEQ multiplex PCR; TCRdb's copy has only in-frame clones and leaves some out. Of about 38,000 clones listed, 75% to 85% are singletons. Sequences were obtained from CD4+ T cells from blood buffy coats. All receptors come from a human donor in good health.

The V gene is TRBV11-2, the J gene TRBJ2-3; the match to TRBD1 covers 7 bases. The germline gives CDR1 SGHAT, CDR2 FQNNGV. The CDR3 is 16 amino acids. V shed 5 bases and J 2 bases; nucleotides not matched to a gene: 10. CDR3 nucleotide sequence: TGTGCCAGCAGCAGGACAGGAATGGGGCTCACAGATACGCAGTATTTT. This gives the protein CASSRTGMGLTDTQYF.

This sequence joins TRBV19 and TRBJ2-7, with a possible D match to TRBD2 (5 bases). This CDR3 is 15 amino acids long. CDR1 and CDR2 (germline): LNHDA, SQIVND (reference sequence). The V gene lost 6 bases and the J gene lost 6 bases, with 21 bases spanning the gap. The DNA of the CDR3 is TGTGCCAGTAGCCCCCAGACGCATGAGGGCTCCGAGCAGTACTTC. Amino acids: CASSPQTHEGSEQYF. Variable domain in full (rest from reference TRBV19 and TRBJ2-7): DGGITQSPKYLFRKEGQNVTLSCEQNLNHDAMYWYRQDPGQGLRLIYYSQIVNDFQKGDIAEGYSVSREKKESFPLTVTSAQKNPTAFYLCASSPQTHEGSEQYFGPGTRLTVT.

J is TRBJ2-7 and V is TRBV30; TRBD1 aligns across 9 bases. V lost 1 base to trimming and J lost 0 bases; unmatched junction nucleotides: 4. CDR3 length: 15 amino acids. Germline CDR1 is GTSNPN and CDR2 is SVGIG (reference sequence). The CDR3 bases are TGTGCCTGGAGTGCTTGGGACAGGGACTCCTACGAGCAGTACTTC. As protein: CAWSAWDRDSYEQYF. Complete variable domain (other parts from reference TRBV30 and TRBJ2-7): SQTIHQWPATLVQPVGSPLSLECTVEGTSNPNLYWYRQAAGRGLQLLFYSVGIGQISSEVPQNLSASRPQDRQFILSSKKLLLSDSGFYLCAWSAWDRDSYEQYFGPGTRLTVT.

The V gene is TRBV7-3, the J gene TRBJ2-7; 9 positions match TRBD1. There are 14 residues in the CDR3. V lost 4 bases and J lost 3; bases outside the gene matches: 4. CDR1 and CDR2 from the germline V gene are SGHTA and FQGTGA. CDR3 nucleotides: TGTGCCAGCAGCTCACAGGGGGCAGGCTACGAGCAGTACTTC. Its translation: CASSSQGAGYEQYF.

This chain joins TRBV6-1 and TRBJ1-2; 8 positions match TRBD1. Trimming cost V 0 bases and J 5 bases; bases outside gene matches: 2. This CDR3 has 14 residues. Germline V lookup: CDR1 MNHNS, CDR2 SASEGT. The CDR3 reads CASSEAGTGYGYTF. DNA for the CDR3: TGTGCCAGCAGTGAAGCCGGGACAGGATATGGCTACACCTTC.

V gene TRBV30 combines with J gene TRBJ2-7; D is uncertain. Trimming removed 4 bases at V and 2 bases at J, with 6 bases between. Germline loops: CDR1 GTSNPN, CDR2 SVGIG (reference sequence). The CDR3 totals 11 residues. The CDR3 sequence: CAWNGPYEQYF. The CDR3 DNA reads TGTGCCTGGAACGGACCCTACGAGCAGTACTTC.

This sequence joins TRBV9 and TRBJ2-1; TRBD2 matches at 9 bases. Germline CDR1 is SGDLS and CDR2 is YYNGEE. V shed 0 bases and J 3 bases; nucleotides not matched to a gene: 4. This CDR3 has 16 residues. The CDR3 nucleotides are TGTGCCAGCAGCGTAGAACTAGCGGGCCGCTACAATGAGCAGTTCTTC. This codes for CASSVELAGRYNEQFF.

The rearrangement links TRBV6-1 to TRBJ1-3, with D uncertain. The CDR3 spans 15 residues. V dropped 8 bases and J dropped 2 bases, with 16 bases sitting between them. The V gene's germline CDR1 is MNHNS and CDR2 SASEGT. DNA of the CDR3: TGTGCCAGCTCTATGGGCCAAAACGCTGGAAACACCATATATTTT. It encodes CASSMGQNAGNTIYF.

This chain connects TRBV6-1 to TRBJ2-5; 7 nucleotides align to TRBD1. Looked up from germline, CDR1 is MNHNS and CDR2 is SASEGT. The CDR3 is 14 amino acids. V dropped 2 bases and J dropped 1; count of bases not matched to a gene: 1. The CDR3 is CASSEQGVQETQYF. CDR3 coding DNA: TGTGCCAGCAGTGAACAGGGGGTCCAAGAGACCCAGTACTTC.

The J gene is TRBJ2-7, the V gene TRBV11-3, with 10 nucleotides matching TRBD1. The CDR3 spans 15 residues. V gave up 4 bases and J gave up 4 bases; unmatched junction bases: 7. Germline CDR1 reads SGHNT; CDR2 reads YENEEA. The CDR3 region has the DNA TGTGCCAGCAGCTCCAATCCGGGACAGGGGTACGAGCAGTACTTC. The encoded protein is CASSSNPGQGYEQYF.

This clone was seen only once. V usage is TRBV5-5 and J usage is TRBJ2-7; 10 bases fit TRBD1. The CDR3 spans 16 residues. Germline V gene data show CDR1 as SGHKS and CDR2 as YYEKEE (reference sequence). Trimming took 0 bases from V and 1 from J; bases not matched to a gene: 4. The DNA for the CDR3 is TGTGCCAGCAGCTTGGCTCTGGGACAGGGGTCCTACGAGCAGTACTTC. Protein sequence: CASSLALGQGSYEQYF.

This clone was detected a few times. This chain connects TRBV30 to TRBJ1-1, with D unresolved. V lost 4 bases and J 4 bases, leaving 13 bases between the germline ends. The CDR3 is made up of 13 amino acids. Germline V gene lookup returns CDR1 GTSNPN and CDR2 SVGIG (reference sequence). Here the CDR3 DNA reads TGTGCCTGGAATGGGGTCCACTCCACTGAAGCTTTCTTT. Protein product: CAWNGVHSTEAFF.

This sequence joins TRBV19 and TRBJ1-4, with 10 bases matching TRBD1. Germline V CDR1 and CDR2: LNHDA, SQIVND (reference sequence). Losses at the gene ends were 6 bases for V and 0 bases for J; bases not matched to a gene: 4. This CDR3 spans 16 amino acids. CDR3 sequence: CASRDRGPSTNEKLFF. In DNA form, the CDR3 reads TGTGCCAGTAGAGACAGGGGGCCCTCAACTAATGAAAAACTGTTTTTT.

V usage is TRBV20-1 and J usage is TRBJ1-1; D is uncertain. Deletions cut 0 bases from V and 7 bases from J, with 0 bases between. The germline V gene encodes CDR1 DFQATT and CDR2 SNEGSKA (reference sequence). The CDR3 spans 9 residues. The CDR3 here is CSARDEAFF. DNA for the CDR3: TGCAGTGCTAGAGATGAAGCTTTCTTT.

This chain joins TRBV5-5 and TRBJ2-1; D possibly corresponds to TRBD1 (5 bases). Per the germline V gene, CDR1 is SGHKS and CDR2 is YYEKEE (reference sequence). V lost 3 bases to trimming and J lost 7 bases, with 14 bases between them. CDR3 size: 14 residues. The CDR3 loop reads CASSSLQGRNEQFF. In DNA form, the CDR3 reads TGTGCCAGCAGCTCCCTTCAGGGTAGGAATGAGCAGTTCTTC.

This chain connects TRBV5-4 to TRBJ2-2, with 7 nucleotides matching TRBD2. Germline assignment: CDR1 SGHNT and CDR2 YYREEE (reference sequence). After removal of 3 bases from V and 7 bases from J, the junction contained 9 bases not matched to a gene. The CDR3 is 15 amino acids. The CDR3 sequence: CASSSGLVRGGELFF. The CDR3 DNA reads TGTGCCAGCAGCTCCGGACTAGTAAGGGGCGGGGAGCTGTTTTTT.

V is TRBV7-2 and J is TRBJ2-5; 10 bases are shared with TRBD2. This CDR3 spans 15 amino acids. With V trimmed by 4 bases and J by 2 bases, 4 bases remained unmatched. Germline V gives CDR1 SGHTA, CDR2 FQGNSA. Here the CDR3 reads CASSSQGLAQETQYF. Written as DNA, the CDR3 is TGTGCCAGCAGCTCCCAGGGACTAGCGCAAGAGACCCAGTACTTC. Together with reference TRBV7-2 and TRBJ2-5, the CDR3 gives the full variable domain: GAGVSQSPSNKVTEKGKDVELRCDPISGHTALYWYRQSLGQGLEFLIYFQGNSAPDKSGLPSDRFSAERTGGSVSTLTIQRTQQEDSAVYLCASSSQGLAQETQYFGPGTRLLVL.

The V gene is TRBV19, the J gene TRBJ1-3, with D perhaps TRBD1 (6 bases). In germline, CDR1 is LNHDA, CDR2 SQIVND (reference sequence). The CDR3 contains 15 residues. Trimming stripped 7 bases from V and 8 bases from J, with 21 bases between. The CDR3 loop is CASNPSTGFVDTIYF. The DNA for the CDR3 is TGTGCCAGTAACCCCTCCACAGGGTTCGTGGACACCATATATTTT. The complete variable domain, with remaining parts taken from reference TRBV19 and TRBJ1-3, reads DGGITQSPKYLFRKEGQNVTLSCEQNLNHDAMYWYRQDPGQGLRLIYYSQIVNDFQKGDIAEGYSVSREKKESFPLTVTSAQKNPTAFYLCASNPSTGFVDTIYFGEGSWLTVV.

This clone was picked up one time. It is likely a read error, because the conserved phenylalanine at the end of the CDR3 is missing. It is unclear where the CDR3 begins or ends on the DNA, so no DNA is shown, and the CDR3 is as TCRdb lists it. The V and J genes are TRBV5-4 and TRBJ1-2; the D call in the table, TRBD1, was not verified against the DNA. The CDR3 region is 12 residues in length, termini included. CDR1 is SGHNT and CDR2 is YYREEE in the germline V gene (reference sequence). The chain's CDR3 is CASSFGTGSTIS.

CDR3 in amino acids: CASSLDRGRVGANVLTF. The CDR3 nucleotides read TGTGCCAGCAGCTTGGACAGGGGGCGCGTTGGGGCCAACGTCCTGACTTTC. J is TRBJ2-6 and V is TRBV28; TRBD1 agrees at 11 bases. Per the germline V gene, CDR1 is MDHEN and CDR2 is SYDVKM. The CDR3 runs 17 residues. With V trimmed by 6 bases and J by 3 bases, 7 bases remained unmatched.

This clone was seen a single time. V usage is TRBV6-5 and J usage is TRBJ1-1; maybe TRBD1 (5 bases). The V end lost 4 bases, the J end lost 3 bases, and 15 bases lay between the germline ends. The CDR3 totals 15 residues. CDR1 MNHEY and CDR2 SVGAGI come from the germline V gene. Here the CDR3 DNA reads TGTGCCAGCAGTTCCGAGGGACTAGCGTACACTGAAGCTTTCTTT. It codes for CASSSEGLAYTEAFF.

This rearrangement joins TRBV28 to TRBJ2-2; TRBD1 matches at 9 bases. Germline values: CDR1 MDHEN, CDR2 SYDVKM. This CDR3 region has 16 residues. V lost 2 bases, J lost 5 bases, and 6 bases stayed unmatched. CDR3 region: CASSLGTGRRTGELFF. The CDR3 DNA follows: TGTGCCAGCAGTTTAGGGACAGGGAGGCGAACCGGGGAGCTGTTTTTT.